The T cell receptor beta chain under discussion was sequenced for a study of breast tumors, draining lymph nodes, adjacent tissues. Study conclusions and caveats: Data fit most tumor T cells coming from lymph node, expanding in tumor. Tumor repertoires ranked between lymph nodes and nontumor tissue in diversity, with V and J gene preferences. Luminal-like breast cancer showed significantly higher tumor–nontumor repertoire similarity than basal-like. The lymph node origin of tumor T cells was framed as consistent with a hypothesis, not demonstrated.

Axillary draining lymph nodes of breast cancer patients supplied the node samples. The V segment lost 1 base and the J segment 4 bases; nucleotides outside the gene matches: 3. Germline CDR1 and CDR2: DFQATT and SNEGSKA (reference sequence). The CDR3 is 13 amino acids. TCRdb redid the calling of the multiplex PCR reads with MiXCR, one entry per CDR3 protein. The sample contains over 150,000 distinct CDR3 sequences, roughly 31% of which appear only once. Note on this clonotype: Antigen unknown.

The specimen was axillary lymph node tissue. The sequence derives from a female donor with breast cancer. Some clones in this sample may be carry-over from other donors' samples. The rearrangement uses TRBV20-1 and TRBJ2-5; 7 nucleotides match TRBD2. CDR3 nucleotide sequence: TGCAGTGCTAGAGTTCCGGGAGGAGAGACCCAGTACTTC. Translation gives CSARVPGGETQYF.